The clone carrying this TCR beta chain has ten or more counts. Its antigen is not known. The sample comes from a study of human T cells and chemical hapten exposure. In the study overall: Investigators sensitized about 2 cm by about 2 cm of upper inner arm skin with 2% DPC.

Time point described: patch test 1, 2 weeks after DPC sensitization. Treatment: therapeutic diphenylcyclopropenone sensitization with weekly scalp DPC. Drawing of blood took place ahead of applying each patch test. V was cut by 5 bases and J by 7 bases, with 18 bases left in between. The CDR3 extends over 15 amino acids. TCRdb ran MiXCR on the RACE reads and lists one entry per CDR3 protein. The sample has some 380,000 distinct CDR3 sequences; 4% to 5.5% are singletons. General study points: With DPC sensitization, TCRs exceeding 1 in 1000 frequency showed no change. It was expanded TCRs that formed significantly more large CDR3 similarity clusters than controls did.

The sample consisted of whole blood, taken in connection with sensitization to the hapten diphenylcyclopropenone (DPC). The genes are TRBV12-3 or TRBV12-4 and TRBJ2-1; either TRBD1 or TRBD2 may supply D (5 bases each). This clonotype was obtained from a woman in her forties or fifties with alopecia areata. Some clones in this sample may be carry-over from other donors' samples. The CDR3 coding sequence is TGTGCCAGCAGTCCCGGGGCTAGCCGAGGGAATGAGCAGTTCTTC. Translation: CASSPGASRGNEQFF.